What follows are 24 T cell receptor beta chains derived from one specimen sequenced in a study of T cell responses to AZD1222 COVID-19 vaccine (dated by TCRdb to the early 2020s). This specimen's time point label, per the study, means: baseline before first vaccination. The meaning of the sample's treatment or condition label: meningococcal conjugate vaccine given as trial control. The library was generated by the immunoSEQ multiplex PCR assay. In its TCRdb copy, this immuneACCESS table keeps in-frame sequences only and misses some clones. Where compared with another copy, unresolved V genes explain less than half of these, and the others have no known cause. The sample data list under 200,000 clones, and about 90% of these were observed just once. The top ten hold about 3% of the sample. The sample was peripheral blood, taken on day 0 of MenACWY control vaccination. These receptors came from an adult in good health.

This rearrangement joins TRBV7-3 to TRBJ2-2; D not resolved. Trimming pared 2 bases from V and 6 bases from J, leaving 7 bases between. The CDR3 consists of 13 residues. The germline gives CDR1 SGHTA, CDR2 FQGTGA. The CDR3 sequence: CASSLYYSGELFF. DNA of the CDR3: TGTGCCAGCAGCTTATACTACTCCGGGGAGCTGTTTTTT.

The CDR3 nucleotides read TGTGCCACCCGCTTAGGACAGGGGGACACCTACGAGCAGTACTTC. It codes for CATRLGQGDTYEQYF. The chain carries TRBV19 and TRBJ2-7; the match to TRBD1 covers 10 bases. Germline values: CDR1 LNHDA, CDR2 SQIVND (reference sequence). V was pared by 10 bases and J by 2 bases, with 11 bases of the junction left unmatched. The CDR3 is 15 residues long.

V is TRBV28 and J is TRBJ2-2; D not certain. Germline CDR1 is MDHEN and CDR2 is SYDVKM. The CDR3 spans 12 residues. Between the trimmed V and J ends, which lost 7 bases and 0 bases, there was a span of 3 bases. CDR3: CASNPNTGELFF. The CDR3 region has the DNA TGTGCCAGCAACCCGAACACCGGGGAGCTGTTTTTT.

This chain connects TRBV15 to TRBJ1-1; 7 nucleotides align to TRBD1. The CDR3 totals 15 residues. With 1 base clipped from V and 4 bases from J, the junction kept 6 bases outside the gene matches. Germline V CDR1 and CDR2: LNHNV, YYDKDF (reference sequence). The CDR3 DNA follows: TGTGCCACCAGCAGAGGAGGGGGCGAAGGCACTGAAGCTTTCTTT. Residues: CATSRGGGEGTEAFF.

This clone was detected a few times. The chain carries TRBV5-1 and TRBJ1-2; 9 bases match TRBD1. The V segment lost 4 bases and the J segment 8 bases; nucleotides outside the gene matches: 9. Germline-derived CDR1 and CDR2 are SGHRS and YFSETQ. The CDR3 spans 14 residues. The chain's CDR3 is CASSQGQGGQGYTF. The DNA for the CDR3 is TGCGCCAGCAGCCAGGGACAGGGAGGACAGGGCTACACCTTC.

This clone was observed a single time. This chain uses TRBV7-9 with TRBJ2-1; D is possibly TRBD1 (5 bases). This CDR3 region has 16 residues. V was cut by 1 base and J by 4 bases, with 14 bases left in between. Germline CDR1 is SEHNR and CDR2 is FQNEAQ (reference sequence). In DNA form, the CDR3 reads TGTGCCAGCAGCTTAGGCGCAGGGAATGGGTACAATGAGCAGTTCTTC. Amino acid sequence: CASSLGAGNGYNEQFF.

This sequence joins TRBV7-3 and TRBJ2-5; D is possibly TRBD1 or TRBD2 (7 bases each). The germline gives CDR1 SGHTA, CDR2 FQGTGA. V lost 4 bases, J lost 5 bases, and 26 bases lay in between. The CDR3 loop spans 18 amino acids. The CDR3 coding sequence is TGTGCCAGCAGCTCCCCGGCTGGATCGGGGGGCAGGGGGGAGACCCAGTACTTC. Protein: CASSSPAGSGGRGETQYF.

This clone was found once. The gene calls are TRBV4-1 and TRBJ1-5; D is perhaps TRBD1 (5 bases). The CDR3 covers 15 residues. Deletions cut 2 bases from V and 4 bases from J, with 12 bases between. CDR1 and CDR2 from the germline V gene are MGHRA and YSYEKL. The CDR3 here is CASSQRDARNQPQHF. As DNA, the CDR3 is TGCGCCAGCAGCCAACGGGACGCCAGAAATCAGCCCCAGCATTTT.

The gene calls are TRBV7-9 and TRBJ2-1, with TRBD1 identical over 8 bases. V lost 4 bases and J lost 7; bases outside the gene matches: 6. CDR3 length: 14 amino acids. Germline V gene data show CDR1 as SEHNR and CDR2 as FQNEAQ (reference sequence). The CDR3 loop reads CASSSRDRINEQFF. Written as DNA, the CDR3 is TGTGCCAGCAGCTCCCGGGACAGGATTAATGAGCAGTTCTTC. The full variable domain, with the rest looked up from reference TRBV7-9 and TRBJ2-1, is DTGVSQNPRHKITKRGQNVTFRCDPISEHNRLYWYRQTLGQGPEFLTYFQNEAQLEKSRLLSDRFSAERPKGSFSTLEIQRTEQGDSAMYLCASSSRDRINEQFFGPGTRLTVL.

The rearrangement links TRBV6-5 to TRBJ2-7; D ambiguous. Looked up from germline, CDR1 is MNHEY and CDR2 is SVGAGI. V lost 7 bases and J lost 7, with 14 bases in between. The CDR3 length is 12 residues. CDR3 sequence: CASNPPIGEQYF. For the CDR3, the DNA is TGTGCCAGCAACCCACCGATAGGGGAGCAGTACTTC.

This clone was detected a few times. The chain carries TRBV10-3 and TRBJ1-6, with TRBD1 as a possible D gene (6 bases). The CDR3 covers 13 residues. Germline CDR1 and CDR2: ENHRY and SYGVKD. Trimming pared 8 bases from V and 8 bases from J, leaving 13 bases between. CDR3 DNA: TGTGCCATCTCCGGACAGACCGATTCACCCCTCCACTTT. This codes for CAISGQTDSPLHF.

The CDR3 DNA is TGTGCCAGCAGCCAAGATCACTTTCTGTCTCAGGGGGGAGCGAACACTGAAGCTTTCTTT. Translating gives CASSQDHFLSQGGANTEAFF. The chain recombines TRBV4-2 with TRBJ1-1; 7 bases are a match to TRBD1. In germline, CDR1 is LGHNA, CDR2 YNFKEQ. Losses at the gene ends were 0 bases for V and 1 base for J; bases not matched to a gene: 17. The CDR3 sequence is 20 residues long.

The chain uses TRBV27 and TRBJ2-5; maybe TRBD1 (6 bases). Trimming removed 1 base from V and 2 bases from J, with 11 bases in between. The CDR3 covers 15 residues. Germline CDR1 and CDR2: MNHEY and SMNVEV (reference sequence). CDR3 loop: CASSLFVDRQETQYF. CDR3 nucleotide sequence: TGTGCCAGCAGTTTATTTGTGGACAGACAAGAGACCCAGTACTTC.

A note on this clone: Other DNA sequences within the sample encode an identical CDR3. The V gene is TRBV27, the J gene TRBJ2-7; D unclear. The ends were cut back, 2 bases at V and 3 bases at J, with 8 bases in the middle. Germline CDR1 MNHEY, CDR2 SMNVEV (reference sequence). The CDR3 consists of 13 residues. CDR3 in DNA: TGTGCCAGCAGTTTAGGGTTACACTACGAGCAGTACTTC. It specifies CASSLGLHYEQYF.

The chain has TRBV5-4 and TRBJ1-1, with a weak D call TRBD1 (6 bases). CDR3 length: 15 amino acids. Between the trimmed V and J ends, which lost 4 bases and 1 base, there was a span of 14 bases. In germline, CDR1 is SGHNT, CDR2 YYREEE (reference sequence). The DNA of the CDR3 is TGTGCCAGCAGCCTAGGACAGACAGGGAACACTGAAGCTTTCTTT. Translated, it gives CASSLGQTGNTEAFF.

This chain joins TRBV19 and TRBJ1-5, with a possible D match to TRBD1 (6 bases). Germline assignment: CDR1 LNHDA and CDR2 SQIVND (reference sequence). V was shortened by 2 bases and J by 2 bases, with 13 bases between the two germline ends. This CDR3 has 16 amino acids. The CDR3 nucleotides read TGTGCCAGTAGTATATTCGGGGGCAATGGCAATCAGCCCCAGCATTTT. It encodes CASSIFGGNGNQPQHF.

The chain links TRBV10-3 to TRBJ1-5; D is possibly TRBD1 (6 bases). With 4 bases removed from V and 6 bases from J, the gap between germline ends came to 13 bases. This CDR3 has 14 amino acids. Germline CDR1 ENHRY, CDR2 SYGVKD. CDR3 in DNA: TGTGCCATCAGTGGGTCAGGGGTATTTCAGCCCCAGCATTTT. It codes for CAISGSGVFQPQHF.

V gene TRBV7-8 combines with J gene TRBJ2-2, with D perhaps TRBD1 (5 bases). CDR3 length: 17 amino acids. The germline CDR1 and CDR2 sequences are SGHVS and FQNEAQ. V was cut by 1 base and J by 0 bases, with 12 bases left in between. CDR3 DNA sequence: TGTGCCAGCAGCTTAGGTGGGCAGGGCCCGAACACCGGGGAGCTGTTTTTT. Protein sequence: CASSLGGQGPNTGELFF.

The V call is TRBV5-6, the J call TRBJ2-3, with 8 bases matching TRBD1. Trimming cost V 4 bases and J 3 bases; bases outside gene matches: 7. This CDR3 is 15 amino acids long. The germline CDR1 and CDR2 sequences are SGHDT and YYEEEE. The CDR3 spells CASSPDRERTDTQYF. CDR3 sequence (DNA): TGTGCCAGCAGCCCGGACAGGGAGAGGACAGATACGCAGTATTTT.

The genes are TRBV11-3 and TRBJ1-1; 7 bases are a match to TRBD1. Germline CDR1 and CDR2: SGHNT and YENEEA. The CDR3 is made up of 14 amino acids. Germline trimming cut 3 bases from V and 0 bases from J; bases unmatched to any gene: 1. In nucleotides, the CDR3 is TGTGCCAGCAGCTTGACAGGGATGAACACTGAAGCTTTCTTT. Protein product: CASSLTGMNTEAFF.

The rearrangement uses TRBV24-1 and TRBJ1-1; D is uncertain. Per the germline V gene, CDR1 is KGHDR and CDR2 is SFDVKD. The CDR3 extends over 11 amino acids. V lost 7 bases, J lost 1 base, and 3 bases lay in between. The CDR3 nucleotides are TGTGCCACCAGACAGAACACTGAAGCTTTCTTT. The encoded protein is CATRQNTEAFF.

A remark on this clone: A much larger clone differs by one base, so this may be a read error. V is TRBV7-8 and J is TRBJ2-7, with a tentative D call TRBD1 (6 bases). The CDR3 totals 12 residues. Trimming took off 5 bases at V and 3 bases at J, with 8 bases between the two ends. In germline, CDR1 is SGHVS, CDR2 FQNEAQ. The CDR3 spells CASSRDNYEQYF. CDR3 coding DNA: TGTGCCAGCAGCCGGGACAACTACGAGCAGTACTTC.

The rearrangement links TRBV4-2 to TRBJ2-1; 8 nucleotides agree with TRBD2. V was pared by 2 bases and J by 4 bases, with 7 bases of the junction left unmatched. Germline CDR1 reads LGHNA; CDR2 reads YNFKEQ. The CDR3 covers 16 residues. The CDR3 reads CASSQQTSGAYNEQFF. The CDR3 DNA follows: TGTGCCAGCAGCCAACAAACTAGCGGAGCTTACAATGAGCAGTTCTTC.

Note on this clone: Other DNA sequences in the sample encode the same CDR3. V and J are TRBV5-1 and TRBJ2-7; D possibly matches TRBD1 or TRBD2 (6 bases each). This CDR3 spans 12 amino acids. Germline V gene lookup returns CDR1 SGHRS and CDR2 YFSETQ. V lost 4 bases, J lost 3 bases, and 8 bases lay in between. In DNA, the CDR3 is TGCGCCAGCAGCGGAGGGGGCTACGAGCAGTACTTC. Translation: CASSGGGYEQYF. Variable domain in full (rest from reference TRBV5-1 and TRBJ2-7): KAGVTQTPRYLIKTRGQQVTLSCSPISGHRSVSWYQQTPGQGLQFLFEYFSETQRNKGNFPGRFSGRQFSNSRSEMNVSTLELGDSALYLCASSGGGYEQYFGPGTRLTVT.